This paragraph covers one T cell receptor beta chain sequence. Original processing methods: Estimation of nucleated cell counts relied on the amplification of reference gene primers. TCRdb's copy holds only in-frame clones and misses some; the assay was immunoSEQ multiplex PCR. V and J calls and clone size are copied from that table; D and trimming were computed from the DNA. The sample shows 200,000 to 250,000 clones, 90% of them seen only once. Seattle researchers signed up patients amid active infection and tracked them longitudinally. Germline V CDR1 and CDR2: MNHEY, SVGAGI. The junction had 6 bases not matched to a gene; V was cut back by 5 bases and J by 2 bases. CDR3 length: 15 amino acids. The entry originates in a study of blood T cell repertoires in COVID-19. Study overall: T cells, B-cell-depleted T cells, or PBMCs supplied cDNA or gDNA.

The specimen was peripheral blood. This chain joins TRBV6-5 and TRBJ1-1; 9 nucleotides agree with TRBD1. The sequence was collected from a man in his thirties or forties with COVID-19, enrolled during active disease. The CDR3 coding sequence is TGTGCCAGCAGTCACACCACAGGGGGCAACACTGAAGCTTTCTTT. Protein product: CASSHTTGGNTEAFF.